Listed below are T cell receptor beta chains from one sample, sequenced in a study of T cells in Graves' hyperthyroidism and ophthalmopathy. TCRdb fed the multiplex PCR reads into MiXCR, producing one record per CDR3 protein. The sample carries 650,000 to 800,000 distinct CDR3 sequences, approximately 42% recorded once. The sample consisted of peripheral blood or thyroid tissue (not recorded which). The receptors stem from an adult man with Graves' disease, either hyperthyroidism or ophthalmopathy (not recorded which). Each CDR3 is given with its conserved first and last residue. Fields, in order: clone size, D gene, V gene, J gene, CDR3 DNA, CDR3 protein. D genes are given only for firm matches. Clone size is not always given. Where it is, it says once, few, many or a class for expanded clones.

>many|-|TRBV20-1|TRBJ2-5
TGCAGTGTACCCAGGGAGACCCAGTACTTC
CSVPRETQYF
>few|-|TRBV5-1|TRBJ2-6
TGCGCCAGCAGCTTACAGGGATTCTCTGGGGCCAACGTCCTGACTTTC
CASSLQGFSGANVLTF
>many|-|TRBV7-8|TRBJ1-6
TGTGCCAGCAGCTTCCGTCAGAACAATTCACCCCTCCACTTT
CASSFRQNNSPLHF
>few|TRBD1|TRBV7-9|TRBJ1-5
TGTGCCAGCAGCCGACGATCCGGGACAGGGCGGAGATATCAGCCCCAGCATTTT
CASSRRSGTGRRYQPQHF
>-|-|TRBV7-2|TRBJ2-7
TGTGCTAGAGGCTCGGGCGAGCAGTACTTC
CARGSGEQYF
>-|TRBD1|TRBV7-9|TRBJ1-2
TGTGCCAGCAGCCCGCCCCGGGACAGGCTTCCCTATGGCTACACCTTC
CASSPPRDRLPYGYTF
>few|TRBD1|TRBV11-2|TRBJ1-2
TGTGCCAGCAGCTCCGATTGGACAGGGGGGAAGGATGGCTACACCTTC
CASSSDWTGGKDGYTF
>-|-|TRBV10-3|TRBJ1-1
TGTGCCATCAGTGATGTGAGGGGTTTTACTGAAGCTTTCTTT
CAISDVRGFTEAFF
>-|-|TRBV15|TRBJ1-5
TGTGCCACCAGCAGAGGGAGGAGGGGGGCTAGCAATCAGCCCCAGCATTTT
CATSRGRRGASNQPQHF
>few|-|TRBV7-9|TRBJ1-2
TGTGCCAGCAGCCCGCATAGCGGGGGCCTTAACTATGGCTACACCTTC
CASSPHSGGLNYGYTF
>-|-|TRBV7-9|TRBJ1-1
TGTGCCAGCAGCTTAGATTTTGGAGGGGATAACACTGAAGCTTTCTTT
CASSLDFGGDNTEAFF
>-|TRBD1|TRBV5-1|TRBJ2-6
TGCGCCAGCAGCCGGGACAGGGCACTGACTTTC
CASSRDRALTF
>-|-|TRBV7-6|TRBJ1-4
TGTGCCAGCAGTCGAGGAACAGGGCCCCACGAAAAACTGTTTTTT
CASSRGTGPHEKLFF
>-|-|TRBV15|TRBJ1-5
TGTGCCACCAGCAGCTTGGAAGGGCTTAGCAATCAGCCCCAGCATTTT
CATSSLEGLSNQPQHF
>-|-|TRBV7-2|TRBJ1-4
TGTGCCAGCAGCCAAGATGTGGGGAATAATGAAAAACTGTTTTTT
CASSQDVGNNEKLFF
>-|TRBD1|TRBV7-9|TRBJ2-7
TGTGCCAGCAGCCAGATGACAGGGGTCACGACCGTGTACTTC
CASSQMTGVTTVYF
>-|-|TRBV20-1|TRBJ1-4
TGCAGTGCCTGGGCTAATGAAAAACTGTTTTTT
CSAWANEKLFF
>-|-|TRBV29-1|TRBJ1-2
TGCAGCGCCCATGCGGGCGGCTATGGCTACACCTTC
CSAHAGGYGYTF
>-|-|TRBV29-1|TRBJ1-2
TGCAGCGTTGATTCCGCAGGGGATTTCTATGGCTACACCTTC
CSVDSAGDFYGYTF
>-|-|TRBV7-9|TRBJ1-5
TGTGCCAGCTTCGCCGGAAGCAATCAGCCCCAGCATTTT
CASFAGSNQPQHF
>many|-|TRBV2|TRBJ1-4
TGTGCCAGCATGGCGGGGAGCACTAATGAAAAACTGTTTTTT
CASMAGSTNEKLFF
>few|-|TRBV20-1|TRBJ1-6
TGCAGTGCGAGGGTGGTGAATAATTCACCCCTCCACTTT
CSARVVNNSPLHF
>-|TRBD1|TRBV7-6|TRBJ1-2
TGTGCCAGCAGCCAACTCGACAGGGAGTATGGCTACACCTTC
CASSQLDREYGYTF
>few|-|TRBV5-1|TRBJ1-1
TGCGCCAGCAGCTTGGGGGGGGCCGTGAACACTGAAGCCTTCTTT
CASSLGGAVNTEAFF
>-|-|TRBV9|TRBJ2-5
TGTGCCAGCAGCGCCGGAGGGGCTTCTCAGTACTTC
CASSAGGASQYF
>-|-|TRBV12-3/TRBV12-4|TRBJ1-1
TGTGCCAGCAGTGAAGTTTTACCGACTGAAGCTTTCTTT
CASSEVLPTEAFF
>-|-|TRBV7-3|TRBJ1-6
TGTGTCAGCAGCGAACAGGGAGGGTCACCCCTCCACTTT
CVSSEQGGSPLHF
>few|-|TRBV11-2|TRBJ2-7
TGTGCCAGCAGTTCAAGACAGGGAGGAATCTACGAGCAGTACTTC
CASSSRQGGIYEQYF
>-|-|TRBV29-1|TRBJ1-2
TGCAGCGGCAGGACCTATGGCTACACCTTC
CSGRTYGYTF
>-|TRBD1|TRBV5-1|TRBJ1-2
TGCGCCAGCAGTGTGACAGGGGGACAGTATGGCTACACCTTC
CASSVTGGQYGYTF
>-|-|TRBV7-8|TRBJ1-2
TGTGCCAGCAGTGAAGGCGCAGGCTATGGCTACACCTTC
CASSEGAGYGYTF
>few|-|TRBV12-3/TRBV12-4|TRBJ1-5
TGTGCCAGCAGCCAGTTTATTGGACAGCCCCAGCATTTT
CASSQFIGQPQHF
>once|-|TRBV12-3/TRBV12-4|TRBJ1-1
TGTGCCAGCAGTTTAGGCTTGAGAGGGACTGAAGCTTTCTTT
CASSLGLRGTEAFF
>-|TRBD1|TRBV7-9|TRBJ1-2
TGTGCCAGTAGTATGTTGACAGGGGGCTATGGCTACACCTTC
CASSMLTGGYGYTF
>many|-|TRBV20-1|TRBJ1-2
TGCAGTGCTCCTCAGGGACCCTATGGCTACACCTTC
CSAPQGPYGYTF
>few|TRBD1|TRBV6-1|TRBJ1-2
TGTGCCAGCAGTCCTCCGGGACAGATTGACGGCTACACCTTC
CASSPPGQIDGYTF
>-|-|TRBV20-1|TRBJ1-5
TGCAGTGCTGGGGAGCCCGCCTACGTCAATCAGCCCCAGCATTTT
CSAGEPAYVNQPQHF